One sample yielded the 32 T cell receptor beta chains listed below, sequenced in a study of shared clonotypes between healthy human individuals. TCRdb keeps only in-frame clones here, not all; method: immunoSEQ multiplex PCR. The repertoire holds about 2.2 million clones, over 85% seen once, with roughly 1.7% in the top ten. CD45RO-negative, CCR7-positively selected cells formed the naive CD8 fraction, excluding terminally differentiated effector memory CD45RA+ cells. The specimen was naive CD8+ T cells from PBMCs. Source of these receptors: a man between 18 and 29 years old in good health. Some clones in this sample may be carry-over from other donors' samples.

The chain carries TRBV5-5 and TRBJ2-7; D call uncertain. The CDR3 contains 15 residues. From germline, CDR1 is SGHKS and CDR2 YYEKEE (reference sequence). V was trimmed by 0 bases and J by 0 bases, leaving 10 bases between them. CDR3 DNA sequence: TGTGCCAGCAGCTTGGGACCAAGCGACTCCTACGAGCAGTACTTC. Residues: CASSLGPSDSYEQYF.

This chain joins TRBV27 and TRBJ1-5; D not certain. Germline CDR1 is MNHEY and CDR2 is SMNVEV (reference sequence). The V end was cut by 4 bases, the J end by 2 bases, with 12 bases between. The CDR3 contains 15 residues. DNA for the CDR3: TGTGCCAGCAGTTCCGGAAGGGCGGGCAATCAGCCCCAGCATTTT. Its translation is CASSSGRAGNQPQHF.

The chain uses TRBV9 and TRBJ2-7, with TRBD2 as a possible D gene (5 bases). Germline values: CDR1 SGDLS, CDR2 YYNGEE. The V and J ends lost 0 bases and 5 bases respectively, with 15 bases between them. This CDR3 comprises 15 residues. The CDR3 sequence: CASSVAFGISDEQYF. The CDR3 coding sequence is TGTGCCAGCAGCGTAGCATTCGGGATAAGCGACGAGCAGTACTTC.

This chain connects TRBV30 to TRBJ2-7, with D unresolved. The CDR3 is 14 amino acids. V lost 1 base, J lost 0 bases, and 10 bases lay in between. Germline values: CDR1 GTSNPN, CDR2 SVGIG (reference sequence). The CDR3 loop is CAWSEVPSSYEQYF. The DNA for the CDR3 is TGTGCCTGGAGTGAGGTGCCGAGCTCCTACGAGCAGTACTTC.

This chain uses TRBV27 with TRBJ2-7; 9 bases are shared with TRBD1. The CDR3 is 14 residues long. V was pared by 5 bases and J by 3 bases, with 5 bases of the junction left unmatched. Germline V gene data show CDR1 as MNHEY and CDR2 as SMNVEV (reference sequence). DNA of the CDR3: TGTGCCAGCAGTCCCTGGACAGGGGTCTACGAGCAGTACTTC. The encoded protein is CASSPWTGVYEQYF.

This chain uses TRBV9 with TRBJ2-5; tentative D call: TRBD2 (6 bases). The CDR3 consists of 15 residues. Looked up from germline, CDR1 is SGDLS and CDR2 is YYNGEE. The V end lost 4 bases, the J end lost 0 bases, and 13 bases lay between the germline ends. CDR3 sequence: CASSTGTSYQETQYF. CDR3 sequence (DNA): TGTGCCAGCAGCACCGGGACTTCGTACCAAGAGACCCAGTACTTC.

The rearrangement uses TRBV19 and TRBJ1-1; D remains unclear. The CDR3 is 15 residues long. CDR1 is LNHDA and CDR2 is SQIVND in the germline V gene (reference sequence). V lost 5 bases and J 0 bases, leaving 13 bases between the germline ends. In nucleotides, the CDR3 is TGTGCCAGTAGTCCCCTTTGGACGGTGAACACTGAAGCTTTCTTT. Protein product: CASSPLWTVNTEAFF.

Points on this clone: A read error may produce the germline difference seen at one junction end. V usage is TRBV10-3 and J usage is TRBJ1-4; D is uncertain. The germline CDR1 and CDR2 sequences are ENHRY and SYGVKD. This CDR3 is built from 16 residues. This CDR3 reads CATSTDKLEPDEKLFF. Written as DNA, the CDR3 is TGTGCCACCAGTACGGATAAATTGGAACCAGATGAAAAACTGTTTTTT.

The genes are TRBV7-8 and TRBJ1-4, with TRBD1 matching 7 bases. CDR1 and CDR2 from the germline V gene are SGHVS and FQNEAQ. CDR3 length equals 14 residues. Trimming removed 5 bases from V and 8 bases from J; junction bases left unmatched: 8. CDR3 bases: TGTGCCAGCAGCGAGGGGACAGCTCGGGAAAAACTGTTTTTT. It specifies CASSEGTAREKLFF. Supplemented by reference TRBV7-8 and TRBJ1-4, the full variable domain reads GAGVSQSPRYKVAKRGQDVALRCDPISGHVSLFWYQQALGQGPEFLTYFQNEAQLDKSGLPSDRFFAERPEGSVSTLKIQRTQQEDSAVYLCASSEGTAREKLFFGSGTQLSVL.

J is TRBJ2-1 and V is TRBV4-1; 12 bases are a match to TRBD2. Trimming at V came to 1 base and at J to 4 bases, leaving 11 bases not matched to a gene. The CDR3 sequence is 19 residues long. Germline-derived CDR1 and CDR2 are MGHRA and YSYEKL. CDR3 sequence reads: CASSQAALAGGPGYNEQFF. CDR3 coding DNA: TGCGCCAGCAGCCAAGCCGCTCTAGCGGGAGGGCCTGGGTACAATGAGCAGTTCTTC.

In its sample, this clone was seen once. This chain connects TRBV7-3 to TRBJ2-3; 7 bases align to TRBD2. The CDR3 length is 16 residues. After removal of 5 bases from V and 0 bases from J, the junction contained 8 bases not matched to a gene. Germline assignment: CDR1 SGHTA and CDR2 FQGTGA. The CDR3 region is CASSPVGSGSTDTQYF. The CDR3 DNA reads TGTGCCAGCAGCCCCGTAGGTAGCGGGAGCACAGATACGCAGTATTTT.

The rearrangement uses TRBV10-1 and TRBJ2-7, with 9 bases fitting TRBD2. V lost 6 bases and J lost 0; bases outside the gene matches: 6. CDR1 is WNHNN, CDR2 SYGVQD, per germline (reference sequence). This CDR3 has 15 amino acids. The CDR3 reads CASSKSGRLSYEQYF. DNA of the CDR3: TGCGCCAGCAGCAAAAGCGGGAGGCTCTCCTACGAGCAGTACTTC.

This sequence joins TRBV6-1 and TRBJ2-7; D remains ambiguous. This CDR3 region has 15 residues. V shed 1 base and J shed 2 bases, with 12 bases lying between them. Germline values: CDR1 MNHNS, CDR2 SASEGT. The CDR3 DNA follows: TGTGCCAGCAGTGAAGGGGCAGGCTTCCCCTACGAGCAGTACTTC. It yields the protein CASSEGAGFPYEQYF.

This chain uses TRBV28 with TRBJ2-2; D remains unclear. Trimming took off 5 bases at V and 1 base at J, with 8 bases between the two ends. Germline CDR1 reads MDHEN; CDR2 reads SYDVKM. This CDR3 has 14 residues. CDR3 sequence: CASSPNRNTGELFF. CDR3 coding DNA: TGTGCCAGCAGTCCCAACAGGAACACCGGGGAGCTGTTTTTT.

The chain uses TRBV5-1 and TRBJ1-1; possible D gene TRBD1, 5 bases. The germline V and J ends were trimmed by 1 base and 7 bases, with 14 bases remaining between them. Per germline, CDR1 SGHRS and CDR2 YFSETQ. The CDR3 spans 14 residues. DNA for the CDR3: TGCGCCAGCAGCTTGTTAGGGACGGGCCGTGAAGCTTTCTTT. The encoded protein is CASSLLGTGREAFF.

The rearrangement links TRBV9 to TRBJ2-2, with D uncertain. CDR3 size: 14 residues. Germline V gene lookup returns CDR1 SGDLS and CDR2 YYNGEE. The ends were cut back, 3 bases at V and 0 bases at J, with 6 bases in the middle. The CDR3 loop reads CASSDKPNTGELFF. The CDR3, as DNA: TGTGCCAGCAGCGACAAGCCGAACACCGGGGAGCTGTTTTTT. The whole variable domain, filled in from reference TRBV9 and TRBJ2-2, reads DSGVTQTPKHLITATGQRVTLRCSPRSGDLSVYWYQQSLDQGLQFLIQYYNGEERAKGNILERFSAQQFPDLHSELNLSSLELGDSALYFCASSDKPNTGELFFGEGSRLTVL.

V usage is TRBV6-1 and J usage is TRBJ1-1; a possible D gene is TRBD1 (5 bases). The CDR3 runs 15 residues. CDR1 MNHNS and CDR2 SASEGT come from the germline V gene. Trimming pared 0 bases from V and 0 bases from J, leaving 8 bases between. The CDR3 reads CASSEARGMNTEAFF. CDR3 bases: TGTGCCAGCAGTGAAGCCCGGGGCATGAACACTGAAGCTTTCTTT.

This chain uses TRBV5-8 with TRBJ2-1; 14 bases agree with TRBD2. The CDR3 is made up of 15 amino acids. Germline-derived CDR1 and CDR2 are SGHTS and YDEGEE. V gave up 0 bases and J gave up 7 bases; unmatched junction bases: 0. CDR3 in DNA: TGTGCCAGCAGCTTGGGACTAGCGGGAGGGAATGAGCAGTTCTTC. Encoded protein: CASSLGLAGGNEQFF.

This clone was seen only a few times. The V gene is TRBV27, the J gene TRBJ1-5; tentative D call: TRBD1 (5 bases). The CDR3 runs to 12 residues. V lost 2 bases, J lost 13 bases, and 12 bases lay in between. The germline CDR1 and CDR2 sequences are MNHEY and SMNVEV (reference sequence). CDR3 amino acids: CASSLIGGAQHF. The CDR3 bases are TGTGCCAGCAGTTTAATCGGGGGAGCTCAGCATTTT.

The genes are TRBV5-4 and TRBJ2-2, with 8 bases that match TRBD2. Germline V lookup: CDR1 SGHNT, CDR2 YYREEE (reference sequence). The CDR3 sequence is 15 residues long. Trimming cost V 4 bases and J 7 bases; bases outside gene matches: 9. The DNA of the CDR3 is TGTGCCAGCAGCATCAAGCGGGAGTTAGGCGGGGAGCTGTTTTTT. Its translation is CASSIKRELGGELFF.

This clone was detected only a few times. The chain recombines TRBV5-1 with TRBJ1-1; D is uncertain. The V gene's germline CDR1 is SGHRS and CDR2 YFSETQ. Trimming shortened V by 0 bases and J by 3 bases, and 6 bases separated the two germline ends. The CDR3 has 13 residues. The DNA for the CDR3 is TGCGCCAGCAGCTTGGCCCTACACACTGAAGCTTTCTTT. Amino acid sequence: CASSLALHTEAFF.

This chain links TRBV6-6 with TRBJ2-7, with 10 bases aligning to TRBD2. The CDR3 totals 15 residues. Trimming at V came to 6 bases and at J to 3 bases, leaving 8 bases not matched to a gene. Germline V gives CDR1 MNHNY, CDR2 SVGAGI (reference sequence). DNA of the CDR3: TGTGCCAGCAGCCAAAGCGGGAGGGCCCTCTACGAGCAGTACTTC. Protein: CASSQSGRALYEQYF.

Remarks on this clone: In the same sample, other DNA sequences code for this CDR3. CDR3 bases: TGTGCCAGCAGCGTAGCGGGAGGTCCCCCGTACGAGCAGTACTTC. Its translation: CASSVAGGPPYEQYF. The chain recombines TRBV9 with TRBJ2-7; 7 positions match TRBD2. Per germline, CDR1 SGDLS and CDR2 YYNGEE. This CDR3 spans 15 amino acids. Trimming cost V 0 bases and J 4 bases; bases outside gene matches: 7.

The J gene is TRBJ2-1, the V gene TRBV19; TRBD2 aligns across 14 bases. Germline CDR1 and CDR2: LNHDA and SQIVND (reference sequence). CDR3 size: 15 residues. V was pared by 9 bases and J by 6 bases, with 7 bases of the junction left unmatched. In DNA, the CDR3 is TGTGCCAGCTCTGGACTAGCGGGAGGCCTCAATGAGCAGTTCTTC. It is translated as CASSGLAGGLNEQFF.

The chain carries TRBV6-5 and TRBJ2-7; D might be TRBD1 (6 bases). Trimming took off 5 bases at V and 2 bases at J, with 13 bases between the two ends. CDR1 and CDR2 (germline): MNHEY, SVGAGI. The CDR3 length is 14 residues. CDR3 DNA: TGTGCCAGCAGTCCGACAGGTGGGGCCTACGAGCAGTACTTC. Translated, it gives CASSPTGGAYEQYF.

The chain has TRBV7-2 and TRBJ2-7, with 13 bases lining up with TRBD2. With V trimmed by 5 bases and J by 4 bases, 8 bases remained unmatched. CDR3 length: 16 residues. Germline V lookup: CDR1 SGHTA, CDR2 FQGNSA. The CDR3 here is CASSPRLAGGRYEQYF. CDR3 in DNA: TGTGCCAGCAGCCCTAGACTAGCGGGAGGAAGGTACGAGCAGTACTTC.

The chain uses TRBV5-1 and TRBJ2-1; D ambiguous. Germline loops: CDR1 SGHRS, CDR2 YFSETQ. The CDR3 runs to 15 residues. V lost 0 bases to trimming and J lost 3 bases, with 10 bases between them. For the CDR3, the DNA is TGCGCCAGCAGCTTGGAAGCACCCTTCTACAATGAGCAGTTCTTC. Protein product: CASSLEAPFYNEQFF.

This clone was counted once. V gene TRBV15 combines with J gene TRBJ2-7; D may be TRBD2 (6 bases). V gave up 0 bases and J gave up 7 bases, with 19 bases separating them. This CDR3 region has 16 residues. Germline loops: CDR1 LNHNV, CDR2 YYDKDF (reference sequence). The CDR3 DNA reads TGTGCCACCAGCAGAGATGGGGGGACGCTTCGTGGGGAGCAGTACTTC. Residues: CATSRDGGTLRGEQYF. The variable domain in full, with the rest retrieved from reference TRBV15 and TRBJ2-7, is DAMVIQNPRYQVTQFGKPVTLSCSQTLNHNVMYWYQQKSSQAPKLLFHYYDKDFNNEADTPDNFQSRRPNTSFCFLDIRSPGLGDTAMYLCATSRDGGTLRGEQYFGPGTRLTVT.

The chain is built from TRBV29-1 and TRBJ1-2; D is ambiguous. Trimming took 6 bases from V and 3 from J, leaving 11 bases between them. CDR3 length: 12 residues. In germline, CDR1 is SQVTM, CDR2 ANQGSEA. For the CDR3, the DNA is TGCAGCGTCAGAGACAATGACTATGGCTACACCTTC. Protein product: CSVRDNDYGYTF.

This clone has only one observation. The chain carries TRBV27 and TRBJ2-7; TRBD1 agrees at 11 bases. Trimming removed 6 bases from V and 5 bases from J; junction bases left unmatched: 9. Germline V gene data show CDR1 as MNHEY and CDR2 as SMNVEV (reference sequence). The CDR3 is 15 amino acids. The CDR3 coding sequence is TGTGCCAGCAGCGATACTGGACAGGGGGCCCACGAGCAGTACTTC. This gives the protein CASSDTGQGAHEQYF.

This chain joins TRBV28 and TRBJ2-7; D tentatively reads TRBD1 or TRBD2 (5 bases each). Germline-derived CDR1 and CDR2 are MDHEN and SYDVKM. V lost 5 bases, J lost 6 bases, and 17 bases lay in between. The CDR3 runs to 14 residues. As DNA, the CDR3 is TGTGCCAGCAGTCTTATGGGTGGGGCGGGCGAGCAGTACTTC. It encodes CASSLMGGAGEQYF.

This chain's CDR3 is CATSGPADSHSYNEQFF. In DNA, the CDR3 is TGTGCCACCAGCGGCCCCGCCGACAGCCACTCCTACAATGAGCAGTTCTTC. V and J are TRBV15 and TRBJ2-1; D possibly corresponds to TRBD1 (5 bases). CDR3 length: 17 residues. Germline assignment: CDR1 LNHNV and CDR2 YYDKDF (reference sequence). Trimming removed 5 bases at V and 0 bases at J, with 17 bases between.